The 30 T cell receptor beta chains presented below share a single source sample, sequenced in a study of T cells in narcolepsy. The method was immunoSEQ multiplex PCR; TCRdb's version includes in-frame clones alone and lacks a portion of them. The sample records 25,000 to 30,000 clones, approximately 83% being singletons. Material: CD45RA- memory CD4+ T cells from PBMCs. The source is a human donor with narcolepsy.

This clone has more than one count but fewer than ten. The genes are TRBV7-2 and TRBJ2-4, with TRBD1 as a possible D gene (5 bases). The germline V gene encodes CDR1 SGHTA and CDR2 FQGNSA. V dropped 5 bases and J dropped 0 bases, with 14 bases sitting between them. The CDR3 is 16 amino acids. CDR3 in DNA: TGTGCCAGCAGCCTTGGACAAATGCTAGCCAAAAACATTCAGTACTTC. Protein product: CASSLGQMLAKNIQYF.

This sequence joins TRBV6-5 and TRBJ2-7; tentatively, D is TRBD2 (5 bases). There are 13 residues in the CDR3. V lost 8 bases, J lost 0 bases, and 11 bases lay in between. Germline V gives CDR1 MNHEY, CDR2 SVGAGI. This CDR3 is CASHEGSSYEQYF. CDR3 nucleotide sequence: TGTGCCAGCCATGAGGGAAGCTCCTACGAGCAGTACTTC.

The chain recombines TRBV6-6 with TRBJ1-5; no definite D call. Germline V gives CDR1 MNHNY, CDR2 SVGAGI (reference sequence). The germline V and J ends were trimmed by 7 bases and 3 bases, with 7 bases remaining between them. This CDR3 is 12 amino acids long. CDR3 sequence: CASKTDNQPQHF. CDR3 nucleotide sequence: TGTGCCAGCAAGACGGACAATCAGCCCCAGCATTTT.

V usage is TRBV28 and J usage is TRBJ2-5; no clear D gene. The DNA end is more similar to TRBJ2-7, so the J call may be wrong. This CDR3 region has 12 residues. Germline CDR1 reads MDHEN; CDR2 reads SYDVKM. The CDR3 DNA reads as TGTGCCAGCAGCCCTGACTCATACGAGCAGTACTTC. Amino acid sequence: CASSPDSYEQYF.

The CDR3 protein is CASTLGANTEAFF. In nucleotides, the CDR3 is TGTGCCAGCACCCTGGGCGCGAACACTGAAGCTTTCTTT. This chain uses TRBV7-9 with TRBJ1-1; D gene uncertain. The V gene lost 7 bases and the J gene lost 1 base, with 10 bases spanning the gap. The CDR3 loop spans 13 amino acids. CDR1 is SEHNR, CDR2 FQNEAQ, per germline (reference sequence).

This chain connects TRBV7-2 to TRBJ2-2; D perhaps matches TRBD1 (5 bases). Trimming stripped 7 bases from V and 6 bases from J, with 12 bases between. CDR1 is SGHTA, CDR2 FQGNSA, per germline. The CDR3 spans 13 residues. CDR3 region: CASTPQGPGELFF. The CDR3 DNA reads TGTGCCAGCACACCTCAGGGTCCCGGGGAGCTGTTTTTT.

The chain has TRBV27 and TRBJ2-1; D gene uncertain. CDR1 and CDR2 from the germline V gene are MNHEY and SMNVEV (reference sequence). CDR3 length: 11 residues. V lost 5 bases and J 8 bases, leaving 7 bases between the germline ends. The CDR3 sequence is CASSPGYEQFF. The CDR3 DNA reads TGTGCCAGCAGTCCTGGCTATGAGCAGTTCTTC.

This clone was recorded only once. V and J are TRBV6-5 and TRBJ2-2, with 7 bases lining up with TRBD1. V shed 6 bases and J 8 bases; nucleotides not matched to a gene: 6. Germline loops: CDR1 MNHEY, CDR2 SVGAGI. This CDR3 has 13 residues. Written as DNA, the CDR3 is TGTGCCAGCAGACCTCAGGGGGTAGGGGAGCTGTTTTTT. It codes for CASRPQGVGELFF.

This clone was seen more than once but under ten times. The J gene is TRBJ2-1, the V gene TRBV7-2, with D hard to call. CDR1 is SGHTA, CDR2 FQGNSA, per germline. V shed 5 bases and J shed 7 bases, with 12 bases lying between them. The CDR3 is 13 amino acids. In DNA form, the CDR3 reads TGTGCCAGCAGCATCCAACCTGGGAATGAGCAGTTCTTC. It specifies CASSIQPGNEQFF.

This rearrangement joins TRBV19 to TRBJ2-7; 9 nucleotides agree with TRBD1. V lost 6 bases, J lost 3 bases, and 6 bases stayed unmatched. The CDR3 spans 14 residues. Germline assignment: CDR1 LNHDA and CDR2 SQIVND (reference sequence). CDR3 amino acids: CASRDRQGGYEQYF. CDR3 nucleotide sequence: TGTGCCAGTAGGGACCGACAGGGGGGCTACGAGCAGTACTTC.

CDR3 nucleotide sequence: TGTGCCAGCAGCGCTAATCTTCCCACCGGGGAGCTGTTTTTT. This sequence encodes CASSANLPTGELFF. The chain carries TRBV9 and TRBJ2-2, with D hard to call. CDR1 and CDR2 (germline): SGDLS, YYNGEE. The CDR3 runs to 14 residues. V shed 3 bases and J shed 4 bases, with 10 bases lying between them. Full variable domain (outside the CDR3, taken from reference TRBV9 and TRBJ2-2): DSGVTQTPKHLITATGQRVTLRCSPRSGDLSVYWYQQSLDQGLQFLIQYYNGEERAKGNILERFSAQQFPDLHSELNLSSLELGDSALYFCASSANLPTGELFFGEGSRLTVL.

The chain links TRBV7-9 to TRBJ1-2; D not resolved. The germline V gene has CDR1 SEHNR and CDR2 FQNEAQ (reference sequence). CDR3 length: 12 amino acids. Trimming removed 9 bases at V and 0 bases at J, with 8 bases between. The chain's CDR3 is CAREAANYGYTF. CDR3 sequence (DNA): TGTGCCAGAGAGGCAGCTAACTATGGCTACACCTTC.

The V call is TRBV10-3, the J call TRBJ2-5, with 7 bases aligning to TRBD1. CDR3 length equals 15 residues. Trimming removed 0 bases from V and 2 bases from J; junction bases left unmatched: 3. Germline CDR1 is ENHRY and CDR2 is SYGVKD. The CDR3 reads CAISESGQSQETQYF. The DNA for the CDR3 is TGTGCCATCAGTGAGTCGGGACAGTCACAAGAGACCCAGTACTTC.

The J gene is TRBJ1-2, the V gene TRBV5-6; tentative D call: TRBD1 (5 bases). Germline CDR1 SGHDT, CDR2 YYEEEE. The CDR3 is 12 amino acids. V was clipped by 3 bases and J by 7 bases, with 10 bases between them. In DNA form, the CDR3 reads TGTGCCAGCAGCTCAGGGATGAGTGGCTACACCTTC. Encoded protein: CASSSGMSGYTF. The full variable domain, completed using reference TRBV5-6 and TRBJ1-2, is DAGVTQSPTHLIKTRGQQVTLRCSPKSGHDTVSWYQQALGQGPQFIFQYYEEEERQRGNFPDRFSGHQFPNYSSELNVNALLLGDSALYLCASSSGMSGYTFGSGTRLTVV.

The chain recombines TRBV7-9 with TRBJ1-1, with 8 bases aligning to TRBD1. This CDR3 has 15 amino acids. V lost 5 bases to trimming and J lost 5 bases; unmatched junction nucleotides: 10. CDR1 is SEHNR, CDR2 FQNEAQ, per germline (reference sequence). CDR3 nucleotides: TGTGCCAGCAGCCCGTCGACAGGGGCCAGTACTGAAGCTTTCTTT. Protein: CASSPSTGASTEAFF.

The genes are TRBV19 and TRBJ2-1, with a weak D call TRBD1 (5 bases). This CDR3 has 15 residues. V lost 7 bases to trimming and J lost 6 bases, with 19 bases between them. The V gene's germline CDR1 is LNHDA and CDR2 SQIVND (reference sequence). CDR3 in DNA: TGTGCCAGTACGACCCAGGGTTTGCCCCTCAATGAGCAGTTCTTC. Translating it yields CASTTQGLPLNEQFF. Filled out from reference TRBV19 and TRBJ2-1, the complete variable domain reads DGGITQSPKYLFRKEGQNVTLSCEQNLNHDAMYWYRQDPGQGLRLIYYSQIVNDFQKGDIAEGYSVSREKKESFPLTVTSAQKNPTAFYLCASTTQGLPLNEQFFGPGTRLTVL.

The rearrangement joins TRBV19 to TRBJ2-7; the D is unclear. V gave up 6 bases and J gave up 1 base, with 13 bases separating them. The CDR3 totals 14 residues. Germline V lookup: CDR1 LNHDA, CDR2 SQIVND (reference sequence). CDR3 residues: CASSISSQSYEQYF. The CDR3 bases are TGTGCCAGTAGCATTTCTAGTCAGTCCTACGAGCAGTACTTC.

CDR3 sequence (DNA): TGCGCCAGCAGCCGCAGTGCCGGACAGGGTCCTTACAATGAGCAGTTCTTC. Amino acids: CASSRSAGQGPYNEQFF. V usage is TRBV5-1 and J usage is TRBJ2-1, with 8 bases aligning to TRBD1. CDR3 length: 17 amino acids. V was clipped by 4 bases and J by 4 bases; unmatched bases: 13. CDR1 and CDR2 (germline): SGHRS, YFSETQ.

The V call is TRBV28, the J call TRBJ1-6, with 9 nucleotides matching TRBD1. The CDR3 totals 15 residues. The V gene's germline CDR1 is MDHEN and CDR2 SYDVKM. V gave up 3 bases and J gave up 9 bases; unmatched junction bases: 6. CDR3 sequence (DNA): TGTGCCAGCAGTTTGTGGGACAGGGTCCCTTCACCCCTCCACTTT. This encodes CASSLWDRVPSPLHF.

The chain has TRBV14 and TRBJ2-5; a weak D match, TRBD1 (5 bases). Matching the DNA end better, TRBJ2-7 makes the J call doubtful. CDR3 length: 14 residues. Per the germline V gene, CDR1 is SGHDN and CDR2 is FVKESK. The CDR3 DNA reads TGTGCCAGCAGCCAAGGACAGTTAGCCTACGAGCAGTACTTC. This codes for CASSQGQLAYEQYF.

Concerning this clone itself: The germline gene is not matched at one end of the junction; a read error may be the cause. This chain joins TRBV9 and TRBJ1-3; the match to TRBD1 covers 7 bases. This CDR3 region has 15 residues. Per germline, CDR1 SGDLS and CDR2 YYNGEE. This CDR3 reads CASSETGASGDTIYF. DNA of the CDR3: TGTGCCAGCAGCGAAACAGGGGCCTCTGGAGACACCATATATTTT. The entire variable domain, with the rest obtained from reference TRBV9 and TRBJ1-3, is as follows: DSGVTQTPKHLITATGQRVTLRCSPRSGDLSVYWYQQSLDQGLQFLIQYYNGEERAKGNILERFSAQQFPDLHSELNLSSLELGDSALYFCASSETGASGDTIYFGEGSWLTVV.

The chain links TRBV14 to TRBJ2-7; maybe TRBD1 (5 bases). There are 15 residues in the CDR3. Per germline, CDR1 SGHDN and CDR2 FVKESK. The V end was cut by 0 bases, the J end by 5 bases, with 14 bases between. The CDR3 region has the DNA TGTGCCAGCAGCCAAGAGGGGCGGTATGAGGACGAGCAGTACTTC. Translation gives CASSQEGRYEDEQYF.

The chain combines TRBV19 with TRBJ2-5, with D tentatively TRBD1 (8 bases). The CDR3 loop spans 15 amino acids. The V gene's germline CDR1 is LNHDA and CDR2 SQIVND (reference sequence). The V gene lost 5 bases and the J gene lost 4 bases, with 17 bases spanning the gap. In DNA form, the CDR3 reads TGTGCCAGTAGTCCCAGACAGGGGAGGGGAGAGACCCAGTACTTC. This codes for CASSPRQGRGETQYF. Based on the CDR3 plus reference TRBV19 and TRBJ2-5, the full variable domain is DGGITQSPKYLFRKEGQNVTLSCEQNLNHDAMYWYRQDPGQGLRLIYYSQIVNDFQKGDIAEGYSVSREKKESFPLTVTSAQKNPTAFYLCASSPRQGRGETQYFGPGTRLLVL.

This sequence joins TRBV7-3 and TRBJ1-2; D is unclear. The CDR3 is made up of 15 amino acids. Germline CDR1 SGHTA, CDR2 FQGTGA. V dropped 5 bases and J dropped 4 bases, with 17 bases sitting between them. This CDR3 reads CASSPTSTGFYGYTF. The CDR3 DNA reads TGTGCCAGCAGCCCAACCTCTACGGGCTTCTATGGCTACACCTTC.

The chain employs TRBV9 and TRBJ1-1; D gene unclear. Between the trimmed V and J ends, which lost 4 bases and 3 bases, there was a span of 19 bases. Germline V gene lookup returns CDR1 SGDLS and CDR2 YYNGEE. This CDR3 is 16 amino acids long. In DNA form, the CDR3 reads TGTGCCAGCAGCCCGCGACGGGGTCAGAGTGACACTGAAGCTTTCTTT. Its translation is CASSPRRGQSDTEAFF.

The chain couples TRBV19 to TRBJ1-2; maybe TRBD1 (5 bases). Germline CDR1 and CDR2: LNHDA and SQIVND (reference sequence). CDR3 length: 13 residues. Deletions cut 2 bases from V and 7 bases from J, with 11 bases between. DNA for the CDR3: TGTGCCAGTAGTATAACGGGGGGACTTGGCTACACCTTC. Its translation is CASSITGGLGYTF.

CDR3 DNA sequence: TGTGCCAGCAGTTTGTCAGGGGTCAATCAGCCCCAGCATTTT. Amino acid sequence: CASSLSGVNQPQHF. The rearrangement joins TRBV28 to TRBJ1-5, with TRBD1 as a possible D gene (6 bases). V was shortened by 3 bases and J by 3 bases, with 9 bases between the two germline ends. Looked up from germline, CDR1 is MDHEN and CDR2 is SYDVKM. CDR3 length: 14 amino acids.

This clone was seen only once. CDR3: CASTPSLGTGEAFF. The CDR3 nucleotides read TGCGCCAGCACGCCATCCCTTGGGACAGGTGAAGCTTTCTTT. V and J are TRBV5-1 and TRBJ1-1; 8 bases agree with TRBD1. Germline loops: CDR1 SGHRS, CDR2 YFSETQ. The CDR3 is 14 residues long. V gave up 6 bases and J gave up 7 bases; unmatched junction bases: 11.

The table lists this clone with a count of one. The V gene is TRBV11-2, the J gene TRBJ2-3; D is possibly TRBD2 (5 bases). CDR1 and CDR2 (germline): SGHAT, FQNNGV. The CDR3 length is 15 residues. The germline V and J ends were trimmed by 2 bases and 4 bases, with 13 bases remaining between them. CDR3 in DNA: TGTGCCAGCAGCTTACTGCTCCGAGCGGCAGATACGCAGTATTTT. Protein: CASSLLLRAADTQYF.

The J gene is TRBJ1-4, the V gene TRBV18; maybe TRBD1 (5 bases). There are 14 residues in the CDR3. Deletions cut 3 bases from V and 3 bases from J, with 8 bases between. Germline-derived CDR1 and CDR2 are KGHSH and LQKENI. CDR3 DNA sequence: TGTGCCAGCTCACCGGGGGGTGCTAATGAAAAACTGTTTTTT. Amino acid sequence: CASSPGGANEKLFF. The full variable domain, in which reference TRBV18 and TRBJ1-4 provide the parts outside the CDR3, is NAGVMQNPRHLVRRRGQEARLRCSPMKGHSHVYWYRQLPEEGLKFMVYLQKENIIDESGMPKERFSAEFPKEGPSILRIQQVVRGDSAAYFCASSPGGANEKLFFGSGTQLSVL.